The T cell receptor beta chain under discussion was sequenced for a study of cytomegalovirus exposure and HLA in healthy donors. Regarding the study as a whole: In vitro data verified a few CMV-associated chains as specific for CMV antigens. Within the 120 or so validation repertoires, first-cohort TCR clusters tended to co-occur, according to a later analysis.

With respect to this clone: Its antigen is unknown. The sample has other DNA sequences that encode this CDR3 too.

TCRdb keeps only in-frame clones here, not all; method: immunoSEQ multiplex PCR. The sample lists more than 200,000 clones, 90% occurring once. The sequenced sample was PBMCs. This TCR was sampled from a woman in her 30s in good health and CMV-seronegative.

CDR3 sequence reads: CASSLAYTGELFF. The CDR3, as DNA: TGTGCCAGCAGCTTAGCATACACCGGGGAGCTGTTTTTT. The genes are TRBV7-8 and TRBJ2-2, with no clear D. This CDR3 contains 13 residues. The V end lost 0 bases, the J end lost 3 bases, and 2 bases lay between the germline ends. The V gene's germline CDR1 is SGHVS and CDR2 FQNEAQ.